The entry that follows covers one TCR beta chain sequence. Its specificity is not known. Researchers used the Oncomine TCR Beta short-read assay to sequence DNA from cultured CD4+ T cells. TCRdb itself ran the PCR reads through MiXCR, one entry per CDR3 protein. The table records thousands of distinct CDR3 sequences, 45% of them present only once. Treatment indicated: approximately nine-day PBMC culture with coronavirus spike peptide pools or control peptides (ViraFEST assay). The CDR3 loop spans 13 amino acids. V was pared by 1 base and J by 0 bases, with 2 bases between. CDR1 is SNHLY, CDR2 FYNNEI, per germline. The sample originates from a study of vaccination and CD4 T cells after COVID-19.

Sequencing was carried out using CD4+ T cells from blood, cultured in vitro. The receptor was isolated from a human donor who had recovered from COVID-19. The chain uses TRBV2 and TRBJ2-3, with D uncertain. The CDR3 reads CASSEVSTDTQYF. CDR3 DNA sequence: TGTGCCAGCAGTGAAGTTAGCACAGATACGCAGTATTTT.